This TCR beta chain originates from a study of cytotoxic CD8 clonotypes in ibrutinib-treated CLL. Germline V gene sequence: CDR1 LGHNA, CDR2 YNFKEQ. The length of the CDR3 is 15 residues. J gave up 9 bases and V 1 base, and 7 bases lay outside the gene matches. The repertoire was sequenced with immunoSEQ multiplex PCR; TCRdb's copy has only in-frame clones and lacks some. In the table there are roughly 190,000 clones, around 72% of which are singletons. The chain uses TRBV4-2 and TRBJ2-1; 9 bases are a match to TRBD1. Specimen: PBMCs, collected after 24 months of ibrutinib treatment. This TCR derives from a human donor with chronic lymphocytic leukemia. The CDR3, as DNA: TGTGCCAGCAGCCAAGCGGACAGGGGTTTCGGTGAGCAGTTCTTC. Encoded protein: CASSQADRGFGEQFF.